This T cell receptor (beta chain) was sequenced during a study of beta chain features in type 1 diabetes. Study details: In age, gender and cell yields, patients were similar to healthy donors.

Over 95% purity was reached by all sorted populations. Reverse transcribing all isolated RNA meant expressed TCRB transcripts were sequenced. Only in-frame clones appear in the TCRdb table, and some are missing; sequencing was by immunoSEQ multiplex PCR. Here the sample spans roughly 41,000 clones, 45% to 50% being singletons. V gave up 5 bases and J gave up 9 bases; unmatched junction bases: 5. CDR1 SGHTA and CDR2 FQGTGA come from the germline V gene. The CDR3 has 15 residues. The V and J genes are TRBV7-3 and TRBJ1-6; 12 bases map to TRBD1. This clonotype originated in a woman aged 18-35 years in good health. The sequenced sample was central memory CD4+ T cells from blood. CDR3 loop: CASSPGTGGGSPLHF. CDR3 in DNA: TGTGCCAGCAGCCCAGGGACAGGGGGCGGTTCACCCCTCCACTTT.